The 15 T cell receptor beta chains below come from one sample, sequenced in a study of cytomegalovirus exposure and HLA in healthy donors. In the PCR, 60 Vbeta and 13 Jbeta primers were used. Method: immunoSEQ multiplex PCR; TCRdb's copy keeps in-frame clones and lacks some. The repertoire includes some 93,000 clones, 82% of them detected once, and roughly 3.8% sits in the top ten. Sequencing used PBMCs. The source is a man between 50 and 59 years old in good health and CMV-seronegative.

The rearrangement joins TRBV27 to TRBJ2-7, with 11 bases identical to TRBD2. The CDR3 covers 17 residues. Germline CDR1 is MNHEY and CDR2 is SMNVEV (reference sequence). Trimming at V came to 2 bases and at J to 7 bases, leaving 13 bases not matched to a gene. For the CDR3, the DNA is TGTGCCAGCAGTTTAGAGGTTCGTAGCGGGAGGGCATTAGAGCAGTACTTC. Translated, it gives CASSLEVRSGRALEQYF.

The chain is built from TRBV9 and TRBJ2-3; weak D call: TRBD1 (6 bases). The V end lost 3 bases, the J end lost 2 bases, and 16 bases lay between the germline ends. The CDR3 has 16 residues. The V gene's germline CDR1 is SGDLS and CDR2 YYNGEE. The CDR3 nucleotides read TGTGCCAGCAGCGCCTTCAGGGGTACGGACACAGATACGCAGTATTTT. It codes for CASSAFRGTDTDTQYF.

The CDR3 region has the DNA TGTGCCAGCAGCTTGGGGCTAGACCGGACAGGCTCTAACTATGGCTACACCTTC. Encoded protein: CASSLGLDRTGSNYGYTF. V and J are TRBV5-6 and TRBJ1-2, with TRBD1 identical over 7 bases. The CDR3 runs to 18 residues. Germline CDR1 SGHDT, CDR2 YYEEEE. J lost 0 bases, V lost 0 bases, and 11 bases had no gene match.

This clone was seen just once. V gene TRBV29-1 combines with J gene TRBJ2-7, with D tentatively TRBD1 (7 bases). Germline V lookup: CDR1 SQVTM, CDR2 ANQGSEA. The CDR3 has 12 amino acids. V was clipped by 6 bases and J by 3 bases, with 12 bases between them. The CDR3 DNA reads TGCAGCGTGACGGGGGACAGCTACGAGCAGTACTTC. It is translated as CSVTGDSYEQYF.

The rearrangement joins TRBV6-1 to TRBJ1-1, with TRBD1 matching 9 bases. V shed 5 bases, J shed 7 bases, and the junction held 5 bases outside the gene matches. This CDR3 comprises 13 residues. Germline CDR1 reads MNHNS; CDR2 reads SASEGT. CDR3 nucleotide sequence: TGTGCCAGCAGTCAGACAGGGGGAGGTGAAGCTTTCTTT. It translates to CASSQTGGGEAFF.

The chain employs TRBV5-1 and TRBJ2-7; TRBD2 matches 15 bases. Germline V gene data show CDR1 as SGHRS and CDR2 as YFSETQ. The CDR3 sequence is 16 residues long. J lost 5 bases, V lost 4 bases, and 7 bases had no gene match. The CDR3 sequence is CASSRKGLAGGDEQYF. The CDR3 bases are TGCGCCAGCAGCCGCAAGGGACTAGCGGGAGGCGACGAGCAGTACTTC.

This chain uses TRBV7-2 with TRBJ2-7; 8 bases are shared with TRBD2. Per the germline V gene, CDR1 is SGHTA and CDR2 is FQGNSA. The CDR3 consists of 17 residues. Trimming took 1 base from V and 0 from J; bases not matched to a gene: 8. This CDR3 reads CASSLEASGLISYEQYF. The CDR3 DNA reads as TGTGCCAGCAGCTTAGAAGCTAGCGGGTTAATCTCCTACGAGCAGTACTTC.

This chain joins TRBV9 and TRBJ2-1; TRBD2 matches at 13 bases. Per the germline V gene, CDR1 is SGDLS and CDR2 is YYNGEE. This CDR3 is 15 amino acids long. The CDR3 is CAPRSLAGGENEQFF. Written as DNA, the CDR3 is TGTGCACCAAGATCACTAGCGGGAGGGGAGAATGAGCAGTTCTTC.

The rearrangement links TRBV10-1 to TRBJ2-3; 9 bases are a match to TRBD1. Per germline, CDR1 WNHNN and CDR2 SYGVQD (reference sequence). The CDR3 covers 14 residues. V dropped 6 bases and J dropped 2; count of bases not matched to a gene: 3. CDR3 loop: CASRDRGITDTQYF. The CDR3 region has the DNA TGCGCCAGCAGGGACAGGGGAATCACAGATACGCAGTATTTT.

This chain connects TRBV2 to TRBJ2-3; D is possibly TRBD1 (5 bases). Trimming removed 5 bases at V and 1 base at J, with 7 bases between. The CDR3 extends over 13 amino acids. Germline values: CDR1 SNHLY, CDR2 FYNNEI. The CDR3 region has the DNA TGTGCCAGCAGTAGACAGCGCACAGATACGCAGTATTTT. Its translation is CASSRQRTDTQYF.

V is TRBV5-4 and J is TRBJ2-3, with D possibly TRBD1 on 5 matching bases. The germline gives CDR1 SGHNT, CDR2 YYREEE (reference sequence). Between the trimmed V and J ends, which lost 5 bases and 5 bases, there was a span of 15 bases. The CDR3 spans 14 residues. The CDR3 sequence: CASRPQTREDTQYF. The DNA for the CDR3 is TGTGCCAGCAGGCCTCAAACCAGGGAAGATACGCAGTATTTT. Based on the CDR3 plus reference TRBV5-4 and TRBJ2-3, the full variable domain is ETGVTQSPTHLIKTRGQQVTLRCSSQSGHNTVSWYQQALGQGPQFIFQYYREEENGRGNFPPRFSGLQFPNYSSELNVNALELDDSALYLCASRPQTREDTQYFGPGTRLTVL.

The chain joins TRBV28 to TRBJ1-1; unclear D gene. Looked up from germline, CDR1 is MDHEN and CDR2 is SYDVKM. The CDR3 sequence is 15 residues long. V was pared by 8 bases and J by 1 base, with 17 bases between. CDR3 amino acids: CASVAPSYRNTEAFF. The CDR3 nucleotides are TGTGCCAGCGTCGCCCCAAGTTACAGGAACACTGAAGCTTTCTTT.

The rearrangement links TRBV2 to TRBJ1-4; 8 positions agree with TRBD1. CDR1 is SNHLY, CDR2 FYNNEI, per germline. CDR3 length: 15 residues. The J segment lost 1 base and the V segment lost 6 bases, leaving 4 bases of the junction unmatched. The chain's CDR3 is CASSRQGQTNEKLFF. The CDR3, as DNA: TGTGCCAGCAGCAGACAGGGGCAAACTAATGAAAAACTGTTTTTT. Using reference TRBV2 and TRBJ1-4 for the parts outside the CDR3, the full variable domain is EPEVTQTPSHQVTQMGQEVILRCVPISNHLYFYWYRQILGQKVEFLVSFYNNEISEKSEIFDDQFSVERPDGSNFTLKIRSTKLEDSAMYFCASSRQGQTNEKLFFGSGTQLSVL.

This chain connects TRBV12-5 to TRBJ2-1, with 7 bases identical to TRBD2. J gave up 6 bases and V 7 bases, and 12 bases lay outside the gene matches. Germline CDR1 LGHNT, CDR2 FRNRAP. The CDR3 sequence is 15 residues long. The CDR3 sequence is CASAHPVGRGNEQFF. The CDR3 DNA sequence: TGTGCTAGTGCCCACCCGGTAGGGAGGGGCAATGAGCAGTTCTTC.

This sequence joins TRBV30 and TRBJ2-1, with D perhaps matching TRBD2 (5 bases). The CDR3 has 15 amino acids. CDR1 GTSNPN and CDR2 SVGIG come from the germline V gene (reference sequence). The V and J ends lost 0 bases and 5 bases respectively, with 14 bases between them. In nucleotides, the CDR3 is TGTGCCTGGAGTGTAGAGGGCCAGTCCAACAATGAGCAGTTCTTC. Amino acid sequence: CAWSVEGQSNNEQFF. The entire variable domain, with the rest obtained from reference TRBV30 and TRBJ2-1, is as follows: SQTIHQWPATLVQPVGSPLSLECTVEGTSNPNLYWYRQAAGRGLQLLFYSVGIGQISSEVPQNLSASRPQDRQFILSSKKLLLSDSGFYLCAWSVEGQSNNEQFFGPGTRLTVL.